The T cell receptor beta chain under discussion was sequenced for a study of T cell repertoires in cytomegalovirus infection. Across the study: CMV infection together with matching HLA type was indicated by public TCR beta signatures. Study conclusions and caveats: Summed frequency of public TCR beta families distinguished CMV carriers with the relevant HLA. CMV-specific HLA-C-restricted TCR beta clonotypes dominated the ex vivo response.

This clonotype appeared a few times. The antigen remains undetermined. TCRdb fed the reads into MiXCR, producing one record per CDR3 protein. The table shows roughly 500,000 distinct CDR3 sequences, with roughly a third occurring only once. V shed 10 bases, J shed 8 bases, and the junction held 10 bases outside the gene matches. The germline gives CDR1 SNHLY, CDR2 FYNNEI. The CDR3 spans 13 residues. The V gene is TRBV2, the J gene TRBJ2-1; 8 positions agree with TRBD1. The sequences come from cultured PBMCs, collected from culture after CMV antigen stimulation. This TCR was sampled from a human donor in good health (CMV status not recorded). Some clones in this sample may be carry-over from other donors' samples. The CDR3 protein is CAIGTGKAHEQFF. CDR3 DNA: TGTGCCATCGGGACAGGCAAGGCCCATGAGCAGTTCTTC.